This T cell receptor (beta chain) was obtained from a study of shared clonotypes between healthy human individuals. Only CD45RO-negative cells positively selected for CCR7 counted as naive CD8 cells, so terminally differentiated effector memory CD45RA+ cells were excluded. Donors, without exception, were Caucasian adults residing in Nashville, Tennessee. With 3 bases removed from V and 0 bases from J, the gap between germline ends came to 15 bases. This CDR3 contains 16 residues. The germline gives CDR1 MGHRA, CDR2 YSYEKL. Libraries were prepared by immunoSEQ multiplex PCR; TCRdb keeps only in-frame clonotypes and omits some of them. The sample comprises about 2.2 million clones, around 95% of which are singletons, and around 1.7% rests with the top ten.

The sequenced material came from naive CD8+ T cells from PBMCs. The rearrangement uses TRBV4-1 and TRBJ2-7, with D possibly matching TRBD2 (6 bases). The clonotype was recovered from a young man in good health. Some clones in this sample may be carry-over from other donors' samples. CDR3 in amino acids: CASSQYRDGSSYEQYF. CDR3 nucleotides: TGCGCCAGCAGCCAGTACCGGGACGGGAGCTCCTACGAGCAGTACTTC.